This entry concerns a single T cell receptor (beta chain). CDR1 and CDR2 (germline): MNHEY, SVGAGI. V shed 8 bases and J shed 12 bases, with 17 bases lying between them. This CDR3 has 12 residues. The data are from a study of lymphopenia after photon versus proton radiotherapy. Profiled with immunoSEQ multiplex PCR; TCRdb holds only in-frame clones, not every one. The data show roughly 67,000 clones, roughly 90% seen once. The sequencing here drew on peripheral blood, taken from a patient treated with photon-based radiotherapy. This chain connects TRBV6-5 to TRBJ2-1; D is possibly TRBD2 (7 bases). This sequence originates from a woman between 65 and 79 years old with pancreatic cancer. In DNA, the CDR3 is TGTGCCAGCCGTCGGGGGGAGGGGGTGCAGTTCTTC. Amino acids: CASRRGEGVQFF.